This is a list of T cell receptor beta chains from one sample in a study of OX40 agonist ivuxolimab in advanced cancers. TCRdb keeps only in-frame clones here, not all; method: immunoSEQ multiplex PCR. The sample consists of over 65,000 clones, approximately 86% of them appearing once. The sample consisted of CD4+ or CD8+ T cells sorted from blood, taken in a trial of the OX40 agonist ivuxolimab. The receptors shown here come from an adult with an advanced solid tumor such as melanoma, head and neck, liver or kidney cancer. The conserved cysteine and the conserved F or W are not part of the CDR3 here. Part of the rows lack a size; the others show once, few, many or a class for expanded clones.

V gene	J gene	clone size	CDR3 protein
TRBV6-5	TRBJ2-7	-	ASRSHRYEQY
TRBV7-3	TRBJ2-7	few	ASSPRESSYEQY
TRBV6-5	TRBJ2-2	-	ASTRQGSTGELF
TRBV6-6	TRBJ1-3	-	ASSYSTGGNTIY
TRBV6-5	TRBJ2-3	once	ASSYSDSGKDTQY
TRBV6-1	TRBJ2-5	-	ASTRWGEETQY
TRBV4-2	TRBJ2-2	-	ASSPPITGGTNTGELF
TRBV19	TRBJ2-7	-	ATRFRGSYEQY
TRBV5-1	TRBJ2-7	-	ASSLNLGETYEQY
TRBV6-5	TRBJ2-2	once	ASSPQSWNTGELF
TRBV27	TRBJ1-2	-	ASSSTGKGGYT
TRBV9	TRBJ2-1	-	ASSASGTVLYNEQF
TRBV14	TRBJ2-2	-	ASSQARFGELF
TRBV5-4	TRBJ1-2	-	ASSTGGVLKGYT
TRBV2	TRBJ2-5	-	ASNRDRNQETQY
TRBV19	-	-	ATSAVSGSYEQY
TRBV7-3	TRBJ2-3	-	ASSPERGGFTDTQY
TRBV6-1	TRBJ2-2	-	ASTNTGELF
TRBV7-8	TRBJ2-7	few	ASRRGAGEQY
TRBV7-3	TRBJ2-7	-	ASHSTSGGPYEQY
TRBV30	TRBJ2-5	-	AWSEGVQETQY
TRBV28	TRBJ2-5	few	ASSPPGRGSETQY
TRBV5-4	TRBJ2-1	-	ASSLDGSLYNEQF
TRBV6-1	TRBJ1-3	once	ASSEGRNTIY
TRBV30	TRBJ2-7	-	AWNRQGWGSYEQY
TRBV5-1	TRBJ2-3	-	ASSHGGGTGETDTQY
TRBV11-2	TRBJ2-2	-	ASSLRDRAVTGELF
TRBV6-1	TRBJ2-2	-	ASRENTGELF
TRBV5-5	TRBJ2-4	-	ASSRRASSLDIQY
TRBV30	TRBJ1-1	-	AWKGGLNTEAF
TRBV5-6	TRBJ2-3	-	ASSLGRISGTDTQY
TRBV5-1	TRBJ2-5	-	ASSRTGYQETQY
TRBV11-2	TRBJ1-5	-	ASSSGQVSNQPQH
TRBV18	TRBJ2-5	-	ASSPWGQETQY
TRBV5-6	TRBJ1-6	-	ASSFGGGAKNSPLH
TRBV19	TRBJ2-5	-	ASSGSGPGQETQY
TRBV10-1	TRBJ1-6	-	ASSVWGQALMGSYNSPLH
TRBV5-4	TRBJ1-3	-	ASSLDRGSSGNTIY
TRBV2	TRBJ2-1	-	ASRFDRGREKAI
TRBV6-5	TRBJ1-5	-	ASRAAGQLNQPQH
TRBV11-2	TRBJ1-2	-	ASSLGGQGGYT
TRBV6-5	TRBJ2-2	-	ASSYSGNTGELF
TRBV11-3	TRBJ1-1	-	ASSLSGAEAF
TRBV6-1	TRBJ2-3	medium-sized	ASSDQTGGDTQY
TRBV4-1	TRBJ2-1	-	ASSQPGLAGGPGYNEQF
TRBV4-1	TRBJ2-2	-	ASSQHQAGFSGELF
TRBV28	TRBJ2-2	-	AILSIKGSQGTGELF
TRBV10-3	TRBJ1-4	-	ATNNGAFNEKLF